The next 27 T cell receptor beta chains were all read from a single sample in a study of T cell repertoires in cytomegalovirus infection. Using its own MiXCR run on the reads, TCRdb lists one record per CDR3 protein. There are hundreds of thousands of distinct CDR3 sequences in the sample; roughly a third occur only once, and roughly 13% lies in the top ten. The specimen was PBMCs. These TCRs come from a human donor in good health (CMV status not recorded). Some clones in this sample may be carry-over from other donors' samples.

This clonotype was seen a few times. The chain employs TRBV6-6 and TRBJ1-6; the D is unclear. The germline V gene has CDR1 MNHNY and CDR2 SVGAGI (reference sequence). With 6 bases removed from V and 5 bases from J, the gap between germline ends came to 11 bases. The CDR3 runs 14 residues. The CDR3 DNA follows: TGTGCCAGCAGGGCTGACGCGGATAATTCACCCCTCCACTTT. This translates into CASRADADNSPLHF.

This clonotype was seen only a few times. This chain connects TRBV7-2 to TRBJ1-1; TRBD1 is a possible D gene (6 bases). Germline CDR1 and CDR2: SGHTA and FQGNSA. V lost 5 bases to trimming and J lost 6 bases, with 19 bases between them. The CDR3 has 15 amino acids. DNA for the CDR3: TGTGCCAGCAGCCCTCAGGGGACTTTCAAAGCTGAAGCTTTCTTT. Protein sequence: CASSPQGTFKAEAFF.

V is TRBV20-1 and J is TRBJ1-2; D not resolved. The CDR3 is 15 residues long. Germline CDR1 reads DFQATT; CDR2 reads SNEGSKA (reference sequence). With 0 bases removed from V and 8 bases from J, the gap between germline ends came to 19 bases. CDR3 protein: CSARDRPRQNSGYTF. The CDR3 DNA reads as TGCAGTGCTAGAGACCGACCCCGGCAAAACTCCGGCTACACCTTC.

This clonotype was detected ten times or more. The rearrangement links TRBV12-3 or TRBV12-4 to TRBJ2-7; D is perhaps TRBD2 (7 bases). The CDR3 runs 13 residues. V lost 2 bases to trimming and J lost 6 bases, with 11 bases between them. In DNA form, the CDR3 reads TGTGCCAGCAGTTTACCCGCGGGGGCCGAGCAGTACTTC. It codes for CASSLPAGAEQYF.

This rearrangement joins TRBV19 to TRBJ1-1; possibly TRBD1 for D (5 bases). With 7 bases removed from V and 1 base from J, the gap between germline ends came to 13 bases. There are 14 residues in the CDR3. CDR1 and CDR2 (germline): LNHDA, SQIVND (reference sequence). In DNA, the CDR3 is TGTGCCAGTACTGTATTGGGGACGAACACTGAAGCTTTCTTT. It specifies CASTVLGTNTEAFF.

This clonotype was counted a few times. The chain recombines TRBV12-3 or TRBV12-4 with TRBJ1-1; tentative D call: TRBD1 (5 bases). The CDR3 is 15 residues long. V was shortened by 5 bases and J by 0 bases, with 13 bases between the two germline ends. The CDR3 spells CASSPVTGLNTEAFF. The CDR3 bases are TGTGCCAGCAGTCCAGTCACAGGTTTGAACACTGAAGCTTTCTTT.

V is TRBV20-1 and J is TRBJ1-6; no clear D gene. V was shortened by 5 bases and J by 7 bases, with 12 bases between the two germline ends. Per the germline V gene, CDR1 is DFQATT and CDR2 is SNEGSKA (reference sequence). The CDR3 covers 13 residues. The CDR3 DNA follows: TGCAGTGCTCCCCGGACGGGGAATTCACCCCTCCACTTT. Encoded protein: CSAPRTGNSPLHF.

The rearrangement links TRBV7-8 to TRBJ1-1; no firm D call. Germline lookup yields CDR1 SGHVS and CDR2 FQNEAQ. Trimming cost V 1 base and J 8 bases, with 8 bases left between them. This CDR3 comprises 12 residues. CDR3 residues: CASSLVRMEAFF. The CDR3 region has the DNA TGTGCCAGCAGCTTAGTGCGGATGGAAGCTTTCTTT.

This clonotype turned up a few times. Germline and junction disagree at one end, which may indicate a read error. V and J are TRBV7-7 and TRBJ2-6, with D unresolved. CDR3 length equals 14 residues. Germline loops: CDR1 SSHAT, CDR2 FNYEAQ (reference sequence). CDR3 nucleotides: TGTGCTAGCAGCCCCCTCTCTGGGGCCAACGTCCTGACTTTC. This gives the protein CASSPLSGANVLTF.

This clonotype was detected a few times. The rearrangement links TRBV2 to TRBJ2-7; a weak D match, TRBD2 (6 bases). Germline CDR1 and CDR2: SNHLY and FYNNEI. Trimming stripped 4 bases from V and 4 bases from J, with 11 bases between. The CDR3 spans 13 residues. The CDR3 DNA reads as TGTGCCAGCAGTGTCGGGAGTGAGTACGAGCAGTACTTC. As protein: CASSVGSEYEQYF.

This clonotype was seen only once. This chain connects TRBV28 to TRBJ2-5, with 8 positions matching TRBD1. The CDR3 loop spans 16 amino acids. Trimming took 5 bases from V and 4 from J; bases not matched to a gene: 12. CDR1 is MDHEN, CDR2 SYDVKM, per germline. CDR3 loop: CASSPADRAEGETQYF. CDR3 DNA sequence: TGTGCCAGCAGTCCCGCGGACAGGGCGGAGGGAGAGACCCAGTACTTC.

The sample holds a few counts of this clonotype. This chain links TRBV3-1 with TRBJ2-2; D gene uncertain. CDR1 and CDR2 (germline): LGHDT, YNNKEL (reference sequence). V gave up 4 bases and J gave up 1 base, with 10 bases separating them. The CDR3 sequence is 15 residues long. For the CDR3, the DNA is TGTGCCAGCAGCCTTGTTTACGGGAACACCGGGGAGCTGTTTTTT. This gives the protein CASSLVYGNTGELFF.

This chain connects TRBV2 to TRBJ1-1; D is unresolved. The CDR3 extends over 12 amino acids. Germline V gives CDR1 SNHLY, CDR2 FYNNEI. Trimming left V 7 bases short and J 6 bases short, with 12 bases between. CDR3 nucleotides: TGTGCCAGCACCGAACGGCGGTCTGAAGCTTTCTTT. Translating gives CASTERRSEAFF.

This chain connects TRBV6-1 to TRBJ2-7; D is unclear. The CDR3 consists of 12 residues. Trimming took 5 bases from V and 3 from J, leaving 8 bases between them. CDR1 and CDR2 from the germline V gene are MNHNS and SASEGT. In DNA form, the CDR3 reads TGTGCCAGCAGTACGGCCCTCTACGAGCAGTACTTC. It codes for CASSTALYEQYF.

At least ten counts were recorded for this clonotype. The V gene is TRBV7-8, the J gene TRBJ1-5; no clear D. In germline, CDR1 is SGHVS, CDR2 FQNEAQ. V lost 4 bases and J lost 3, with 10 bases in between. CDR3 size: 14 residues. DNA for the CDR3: TGTGCCAGCAGCTCGAGGGTTTACAATCAGCCCCAGCATTTT. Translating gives CASSSRVYNQPQHF.

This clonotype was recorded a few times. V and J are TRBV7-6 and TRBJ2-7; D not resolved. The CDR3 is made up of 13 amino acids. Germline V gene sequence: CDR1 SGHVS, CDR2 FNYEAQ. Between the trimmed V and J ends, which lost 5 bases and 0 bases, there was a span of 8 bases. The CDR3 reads CASSADSSYEQYF. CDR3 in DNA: TGTGCCAGCAGCGCCGACTCCTCCTACGAGCAGTACTTC.

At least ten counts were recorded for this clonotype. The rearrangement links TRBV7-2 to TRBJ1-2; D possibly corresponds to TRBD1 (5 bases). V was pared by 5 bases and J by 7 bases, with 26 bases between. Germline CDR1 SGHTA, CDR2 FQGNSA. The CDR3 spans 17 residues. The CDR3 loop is CASSPSLTALPMRGYTF. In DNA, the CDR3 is TGTGCCAGCAGCCCCAGCCTGACAGCGCTGCCGATGCGTGGCTACACCTTC.

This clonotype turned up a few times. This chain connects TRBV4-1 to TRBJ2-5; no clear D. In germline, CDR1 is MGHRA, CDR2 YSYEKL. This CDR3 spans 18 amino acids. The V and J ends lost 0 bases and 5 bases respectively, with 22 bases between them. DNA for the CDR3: TGCGCCAGCAGCCAAGATGGGCGCTCCCCCGGCGGTTATGAGACCCAGTACTTC. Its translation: CASSQDGRSPGGYETQYF.

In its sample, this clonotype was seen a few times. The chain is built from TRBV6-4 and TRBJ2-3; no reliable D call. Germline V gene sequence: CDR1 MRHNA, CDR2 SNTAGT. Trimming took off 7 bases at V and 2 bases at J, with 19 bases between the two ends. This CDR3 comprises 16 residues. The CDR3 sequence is CASIPVRDDSTDTQYF. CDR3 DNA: TGTGCCAGCATCCCAGTCCGTGATGATTCCACAGATACGCAGTATTTT.

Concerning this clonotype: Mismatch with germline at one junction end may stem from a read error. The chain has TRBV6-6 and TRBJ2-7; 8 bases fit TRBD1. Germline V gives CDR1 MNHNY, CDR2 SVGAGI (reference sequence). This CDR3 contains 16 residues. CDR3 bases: TGTGCCATCAGTTCCATGTACAGGGGGTCTGTATACGAGCAGTACTTC. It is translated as CAISSMYRGSVYEQYF.

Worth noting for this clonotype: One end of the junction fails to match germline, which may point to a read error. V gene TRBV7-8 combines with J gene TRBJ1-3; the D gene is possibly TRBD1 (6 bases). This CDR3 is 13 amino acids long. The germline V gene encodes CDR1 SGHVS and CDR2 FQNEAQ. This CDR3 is CASSLELGHGFLF. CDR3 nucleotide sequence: TGTGCCAGCAGCTTAGAGTTGGGACACGGTTTCTTATTT. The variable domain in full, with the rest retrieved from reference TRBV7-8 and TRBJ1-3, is GAGVSQSPRYKVAKRGQDVALRCDPISGHVSLFWYQQALGQGPEFLTYFQNEAQLDKSGLPSDRFFAERPEGSVSTLKIQRTQQEDSAVYLCASSLELGHGFLFGEGSWLTVV.

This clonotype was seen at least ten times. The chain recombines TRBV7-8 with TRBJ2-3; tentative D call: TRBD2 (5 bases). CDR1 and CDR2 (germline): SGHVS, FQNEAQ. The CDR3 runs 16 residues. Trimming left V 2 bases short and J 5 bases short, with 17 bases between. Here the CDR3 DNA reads TGTGCCAGCAGCTTATACGAGGGTTCGACGAAAGATACGCAGTATTTT. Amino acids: CASSLYEGSTKDTQYF. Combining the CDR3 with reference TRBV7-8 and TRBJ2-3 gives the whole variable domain GAGVSQSPRYKVAKRGQDVALRCDPISGHVSLFWYQQALGQGPEFLTYFQNEAQLDKSGLPSDRFFAERPEGSVSTLKIQRTQQEDSAVYLCASSLYEGSTKDTQYFGPGTRLTVL.

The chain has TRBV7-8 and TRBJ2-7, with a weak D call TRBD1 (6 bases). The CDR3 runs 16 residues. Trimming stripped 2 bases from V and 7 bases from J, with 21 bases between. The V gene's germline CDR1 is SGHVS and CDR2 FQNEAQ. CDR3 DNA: TGTGCCAGCAGCTTACTACAGGGCACGGGTCTTGGAGAGCAGTACTTC. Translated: CASSLLQGTGLGEQYF.

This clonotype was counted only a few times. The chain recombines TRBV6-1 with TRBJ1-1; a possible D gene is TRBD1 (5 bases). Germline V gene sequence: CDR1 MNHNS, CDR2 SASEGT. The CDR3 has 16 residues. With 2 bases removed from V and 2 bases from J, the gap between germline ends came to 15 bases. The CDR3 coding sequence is TGTGCCAGCAGTGAATGGGGCAGGGTCTCCAACACTGAAGCTTTCTTT. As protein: CASSEWGRVSNTEAFF.

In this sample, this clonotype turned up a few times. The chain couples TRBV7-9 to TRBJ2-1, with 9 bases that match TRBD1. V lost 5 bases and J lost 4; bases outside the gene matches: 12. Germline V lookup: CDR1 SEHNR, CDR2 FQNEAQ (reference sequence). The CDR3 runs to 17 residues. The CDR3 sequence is CASSPSKGQGLYNEQFF. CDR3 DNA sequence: TGTGCCAGCAGCCCATCAAAGGGACAGGGCCTTTACAATGAGCAGTTCTTC. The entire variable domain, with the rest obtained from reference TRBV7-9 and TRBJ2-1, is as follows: DTGVSQNPRHKITKRGQNVTFRCDPISEHNRLYWYRQTLGQGPEFLTYFQNEAQLEKSRLLSDRFSAERPKGSFSTLEIQRTEQGDSAMYLCASSPSKGQGLYNEQFFGPGTRLTVL.

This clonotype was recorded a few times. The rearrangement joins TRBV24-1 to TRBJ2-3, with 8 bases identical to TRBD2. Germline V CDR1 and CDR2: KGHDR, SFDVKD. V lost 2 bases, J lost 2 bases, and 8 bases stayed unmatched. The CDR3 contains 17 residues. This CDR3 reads CATSDSHGGGPTDTQYF. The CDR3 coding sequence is TGTGCCACCAGTGATTCTCACGGCGGGGGGCCCACAGATACGCAGTATTTT.

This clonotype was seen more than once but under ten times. As DNA, the CDR3 is TGTGCCAGCAGCCGTCCCGGGACAGGGTCCGGGGAGCTGTTTTTT. This gives the protein CASSRPGTGSGELFF. The chain combines TRBV11-2 with TRBJ2-2; 9 bases agree with TRBD1. Germline CDR1 SGHAT, CDR2 FQNNGV. The CDR3 runs to 15 residues. With V trimmed by 5 bases and J by 6 bases, 7 bases remained unmatched.